This TCR beta chain derives from a study of control samples from healthy donors and cancer patients. Deletions cut 5 bases from V and 0 bases from J, with 17 bases between. CDR1 and CDR2 from the germline V gene are LNHDA and SQIVND (reference sequence). CDR3 length: 16 residues. TCRdb's copy holds only in-frame clones and misses some; the assay was immunoSEQ multiplex PCR. The table records approximately 150,000 clones, about nine tenths of them present only once. Sequenced sample: blood. The source is a woman aged 40 to 50 in good health. The gene calls are TRBV19 and TRBJ2-7; maybe TRBD2 (6 bases). The CDR3 loop reads CASSDSGTPFSYEQYF. In DNA form, the CDR3 reads TGTGCCAGTAGTGATTCCGGGACTCCTTTCTCCTACGAGCAGTACTTC.